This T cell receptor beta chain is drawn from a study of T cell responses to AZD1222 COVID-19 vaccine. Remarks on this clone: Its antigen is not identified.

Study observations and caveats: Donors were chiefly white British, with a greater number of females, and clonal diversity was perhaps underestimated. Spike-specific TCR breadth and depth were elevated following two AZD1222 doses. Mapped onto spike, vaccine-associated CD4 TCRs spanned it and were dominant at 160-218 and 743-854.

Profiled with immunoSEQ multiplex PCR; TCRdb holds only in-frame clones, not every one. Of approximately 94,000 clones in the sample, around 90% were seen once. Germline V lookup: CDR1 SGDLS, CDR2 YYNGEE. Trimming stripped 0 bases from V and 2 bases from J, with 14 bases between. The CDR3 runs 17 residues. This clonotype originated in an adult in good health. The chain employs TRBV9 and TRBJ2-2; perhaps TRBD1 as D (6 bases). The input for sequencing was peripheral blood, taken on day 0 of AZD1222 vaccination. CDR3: CASSVVDGTPNTGELFF. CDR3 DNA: TGTGCCAGCAGCGTAGTAGACGGGACACCTAACACCGGGGAGCTGTTTTTT.